The 31 T cell receptor beta chains below come from one sample, sequenced in a study of shared clonotypes between healthy human individuals. Generated by immunoSEQ multiplex PCR, the TCRdb table keeps only in-frame clones and is missing some. The sample includes roughly 2.1 million clones, about 92% of them seen just once. The naive CD8 fraction comprised CD45RO-negative cells positively selected for CCR7 and excluded terminally differentiated effector memory CD45RA+ cells. The sequenced sample consisted of naive CD8+ T cells from PBMCs. The receptors come from a man younger than 30 in good health. Some clones in this sample may be carry-over from other donors' samples.

The V gene is TRBV2, the J gene TRBJ1-5, with 7 bases matching TRBD1. With 4 bases clipped from V and 6 bases from J, the junction kept 9 bases outside the gene matches. The CDR3 has 15 residues. In germline, CDR1 is SNHLY, CDR2 FYNNEI. CDR3 nucleotides: TGTGCCAGCAGTGGAGAAGGGGGCTGGGGTCAGCCCCAGCATTTT. Translating it yields CASSGEGGWGQPQHF.

This clone was recorded only once. For the CDR3, the DNA is TGTGCCAGTAGCGGGACAGCGGTCTACGAGCAGTACTTC. It is translated as CASSGTAVYEQYF. The chain combines TRBV19 with TRBJ2-7; TRBD1 matches 7 bases. The V gene end was trimmed by 6 bases and the J gene end by 3 bases; junction bases not matched to a gene: 5. CDR1 and CDR2 from the germline V gene are LNHDA and SQIVND (reference sequence). The CDR3 is 13 residues long.

The chain links TRBV30 to TRBJ2-3; the D gene is possibly TRBD2 (5 bases). V gave up 0 bases and J gave up 1 base, with 11 bases separating them. Germline CDR1 and CDR2: GTSNPN and SVGIG (reference sequence). The CDR3 length is 15 residues. The CDR3 reads CAWSVPGGGTDTQYF. The CDR3 DNA reads as TGTGCCTGGAGTGTACCTGGAGGAGGCACAGATACGCAGTATTTT.

The J gene is TRBJ2-1, the V gene TRBV19, with D tentatively TRBD1 (6 bases). CDR3 size: 13 residues. V was pared by 6 bases and J by 6 bases, with 12 bases between. Germline assignment: CDR1 LNHDA and CDR2 SQIVND (reference sequence). CDR3 amino acids: CASRQGALNEQFF. CDR3 in DNA: TGTGCCAGTAGACAGGGTGCTCTCAATGAGCAGTTCTTC.

The genes are TRBV27 and TRBJ2-5; 11 bases fit TRBD1. CDR3 length: 15 residues. Trimming at V came to 5 bases and at J to 5 bases, leaving 7 bases not matched to a gene. Germline V gene sequence: CDR1 MNHEY, CDR2 SMNVEV (reference sequence). The CDR3: CASSNRDRGWETQYF. The DNA for the CDR3 is TGTGCCAGCAGTAACCGGGACAGGGGGTGGGAGACCCAGTACTTC.

The V and J genes are TRBV27 and TRBJ1-2; D is undetermined. Germline V gene lookup returns CDR1 MNHEY and CDR2 SMNVEV (reference sequence). V lost 6 bases to trimming and J lost 0 bases, with 14 bases between them. The CDR3 consists of 15 residues. CDR3 sequence: CASSPLAESNYGYTF. CDR3 coding DNA: TGTGCCAGCAGCCCCCTGGCAGAATCTAACTATGGCTACACCTTC.

This clone was detected only once. The chain couples TRBV27 to TRBJ1-1; TRBD1 matches 9 bases. Germline CDR1 and CDR2: MNHEY and SMNVEV (reference sequence). V shed 3 bases and J 2 bases; nucleotides not matched to a gene: 13. The CDR3 has 18 amino acids. CDR3 protein: CASSFSRDRDLINTEAFF. CDR3 in DNA: TGTGCCAGCAGTTTCAGCCGGGACAGGGATCTTATAAACACTGAAGCTTTCTTT.

The chain joins TRBV5-6 to TRBJ1-1, with D unclear. Germline V CDR1 and CDR2: SGHDT, YYEEEE. This CDR3 has 15 amino acids. V dropped 0 bases and J dropped 0 bases, with 9 bases sitting between them. CDR3 sequence (DNA): TGTGCCAGCAGCTTGGACCAGGAGCTGAACACTGAAGCTTTCTTT. Its translation: CASSLDQELNTEAFF.

The chain uses TRBV5-1 and TRBJ2-7; 11 bases are shared with TRBD2. The germline gives CDR1 SGHRS, CDR2 YFSETQ. V was clipped by 4 bases and J by 4 bases; unmatched bases: 10. The CDR3 runs 16 residues. The CDR3 nucleotides read TGCGCCAGCAGCCTCTACCCGGGACTAGCGGAATACGAGCAGTACTTC. Translated: CASSLYPGLAEYEQYF.

The chain couples TRBV27 to TRBJ2-5, with a tentative D call TRBD2 (5 bases). The germline V gene encodes CDR1 MNHEY and CDR2 SMNVEV (reference sequence). The CDR3 is 15 residues long. V shed 5 bases and J shed 0 bases, with 13 bases lying between them. DNA for the CDR3: TGTGCCAGCAGTCCCGACTACAGCGACCAAGAGACCCAGTACTTC. Translated: CASSPDYSDQETQYF.

The J gene is TRBJ2-2, the V gene TRBV9; 7 bases are a match to TRBD1. The V gene end was trimmed by 1 base and the J gene end by 5 bases; junction bases not matched to a gene: 5. Germline V gene sequence: CDR1 SGDLS, CDR2 YYNGEE. CDR3 length: 15 amino acids. CDR3 DNA sequence: TGTGCCAGCAGCGTATCATTGACAGGGACCGGGGAGCTGTTTTTT. Translation gives CASSVSLTGTGELFF. The whole variable domain, filled in from reference TRBV9 and TRBJ2-2, reads DSGVTQTPKHLITATGQRVTLRCSPRSGDLSVYWYQQSLDQGLQFLIQYYNGEERAKGNILERFSAQQFPDLHSELNLSSLELGDSALYFCASSVSLTGTGELFFGEGSRLTVL.

The gene calls are TRBV7-9 and TRBJ1-1; the D is unclear. CDR1 and CDR2 (germline): SEHNR, FQNEAQ (reference sequence). The V gene lost 6 bases and the J gene lost 0 bases, with 17 bases spanning the gap. This CDR3 contains 16 residues. The CDR3 DNA is TGTGCCAGCAGTCTCCTCGGGGAGTCCATGAACACTGAAGCTTTCTTT. Its translation: CASSLLGESMNTEAFF.

The sample holds one count of this clone. The chain uses TRBV19 and TRBJ2-1; D possibly corresponds to TRBD1 (5 bases). Germline V gene sequence: CDR1 LNHDA, CDR2 SQIVND (reference sequence). V was clipped by 4 bases and J by 5 bases, with 12 bases between them. The CDR3 extends over 14 amino acids. The CDR3 DNA reads as TGTGCCAGTAGTAGCCAGGGCCTTAACAATGAGCAGTTCTTC. Translating it yields CASSSQGLNNEQFF.

V is TRBV7-3 and J is TRBJ2-7; TRBD2 is a possible D gene (6 bases). The V gene lost 4 bases and the J gene lost 5 bases, with 15 bases spanning the gap. In germline, CDR1 is SGHTA, CDR2 FQGTGA. This CDR3 comprises 14 residues. CDR3 region: CASSSLGSADEQYF. CDR3 coding DNA: TGTGCCAGCAGCTCCCTCGGGAGCGCCGACGAGCAGTACTTC.

The V gene is TRBV9, the J gene TRBJ2-6; D call uncertain. Germline V gene sequence: CDR1 SGDLS, CDR2 YYNGEE. This CDR3 has 16 amino acids. Trimming took 0 bases from V and 2 from J, leaving 9 bases between them. CDR3 in DNA: TGTGCCAGCAGCGTAGCTACGTCAGCTGGGGCCAACGTCCTGACTTTC. It codes for CASSVATSAGANVLTF.

The J gene is TRBJ2-3, the V gene TRBV19; no clear D. CDR3 length: 12 amino acids. Between the trimmed V and J ends, which lost 9 bases and 4 bases, there was a span of 11 bases. The germline CDR1 and CDR2 sequences are LNHDA and SQIVND (reference sequence). CDR3 residues: CASSLGSDTQYF. CDR3 in DNA: TGTGCCAGCAGCTTGGGGTCAGATACGCAGTATTTT.

The chain is built from TRBV29-1 and TRBJ2-7; weak D call: TRBD1 (7 bases). In germline, CDR1 is SQVTM, CDR2 ANQGSEA. Trimming cost V 3 bases and J 4 bases, with 10 bases left between them. There are 12 residues in the CDR3. CDR3 amino acids: CSVDRGDYEQYF. The CDR3 DNA reads as TGCAGCGTTGACAGGGGGGATTACGAGCAGTACTTC.

The rearrangement uses TRBV15 and TRBJ2-7; either TRBD1 or TRBD2 may supply D (6 bases each). V was trimmed by 8 bases and J by 5 bases, leaving 22 bases between them. CDR1 LNHNV and CDR2 YYDKDF come from the germline V gene (reference sequence). This CDR3 comprises 15 residues. CDR3 nucleotide sequence: TGTGCCACCCAGCAATGGCAGGAGGGGGTCGACGAGCAGTACTTC. It codes for CATQQWQEGVDEQYF.

This clone was recorded once. The chain couples TRBV9 to TRBJ1-2; 8 nucleotides line up with TRBD1. With V trimmed by 4 bases and J by 3 bases, 8 bases remained unmatched. Germline V gene sequence: CDR1 SGDLS, CDR2 YYNGEE. The CDR3 loop spans 15 amino acids. CDR3 region: CASSPDRDRYYGYTF. The CDR3 coding sequence is TGTGCCAGCAGCCCAGACCGGGACAGGTACTATGGCTACACCTTC.

This clone appeared a single time. At the DNA level, this CDR3 is encoded by other sequences in the same sample as well. The gene calls are TRBV28 and TRBJ1-5, with D tentatively TRBD1 (6 bases). Germline loops: CDR1 MDHEN, CDR2 SYDVKM. The CDR3 extends over 14 amino acids. The V end lost 6 bases, the J end lost 3 bases, and 12 bases lay between the germline ends. The CDR3 region has the DNA TGTGCCAGCAGACCTACAGGGTACAATCAGCCCCAGCATTTT. As protein: CASRPTGYNQPQHF.

The rearrangement uses TRBV2 and TRBJ2-7; D may correspond to TRBD1 or TRBD2 (6 bases each). The germline CDR1 and CDR2 sequences are SNHLY and FYNNEI. This CDR3 has 14 residues. V lost 6 bases to trimming and J lost 3 bases, with 15 bases between them. CDR3 amino acids: CASRGGTPVYEQYF. The DNA for the CDR3 is TGTGCCAGCAGGGGCGGGACACCCGTCTACGAGCAGTACTTC.

The V call is TRBV19, the J call TRBJ2-2, with 7 bases that match TRBD1. The germline gives CDR1 LNHDA, CDR2 SQIVND (reference sequence). This CDR3 spans 15 amino acids. The V and J ends lost 3 bases and 8 bases, in that order; junction bases with no gene match: 9. The CDR3: CASSIGPGGQGELFF. The DNA of the CDR3 is TGTGCCAGTAGTATTGGGCCAGGGGGTCAAGGGGAGCTGTTTTTT.

This clone came up a few times. The same CDR3 also results from other DNA sequences found in this sample. The genes are TRBV5-4 and TRBJ2-7; D remains unclear. The V gene lost 2 bases and the J gene lost 4 bases, with 16 bases spanning the gap. From germline, CDR1 is SGHNT and CDR2 YYREEE (reference sequence). The CDR3 contains 15 residues. The CDR3 protein is CASSFLTETPYEQYF. Written as DNA, the CDR3 is TGTGCCAGCAGCTTTTTAACGGAGACCCCATACGAGCAGTACTTC.

This sequence joins TRBV11-2 and TRBJ2-5; D ambiguous. The CDR3 extends over 11 amino acids. Looked up from germline, CDR1 is SGHAT and CDR2 is FQNNGV. V lost 4 bases, J lost 5 bases, and 5 bases lay in between. As DNA, the CDR3 is TGTGCCAGCAGCTCCGTGGAGACCCAGTACTTC. Translation gives CASSSVETQYF.

J is TRBJ1-5 and V is TRBV27; maybe TRBD1 (5 bases). The V end was cut by 8 bases, the J end by 4 bases, with 15 bases between. Per the germline V gene, CDR1 is MNHEY and CDR2 is SMNVEV (reference sequence). The CDR3 length is 14 residues. The CDR3: CASRGGIPNQPQHF. In DNA form, the CDR3 reads TGTGCCAGCCGGGGGGGGATTCCTAATCAGCCCCAGCATTTT.

The CDR3 loop reads CASSLTSAGNNEQFF. Here the CDR3 DNA reads TGTGCCAGCAGCTTAACGTCAGCGGGCAACAATGAGCAGTTCTTC. The gene calls are TRBV11-2 and TRBJ2-1; D might be TRBD2 (6 bases). The CDR3 extends over 15 amino acids. Germline V lookup: CDR1 SGHAT, CDR2 FQNNGV. V gave up 2 bases and J gave up 5 bases, with 13 bases separating them.

The chain recombines TRBV10-3 with TRBJ1-1; D remains unclear. The CDR3 totals 14 residues. CDR1 is ENHRY and CDR2 is SYGVKD in the germline V gene. V lost 7 bases, J lost 1 base, and 13 bases lay in between. The CDR3 here is CAIKPGPGNTEAFF. The CDR3 DNA follows: TGTGCCATCAAGCCTGGGCCTGGGAACACTGAAGCTTTCTTT.

The genes are TRBV19 and TRBJ1-1; D perhaps matches TRBD1 (5 bases). The CDR3 length is 15 residues. Between the trimmed V and J ends, which lost 6 bases and 5 bases, there was a span of 19 bases. Per the germline V gene, CDR1 is LNHDA and CDR2 is SQIVND (reference sequence). CDR3 DNA sequence: TGTGCCAGTAGCCCCCGACAGCCTCTGCCAACTGAAGCTTTCTTT. Protein sequence: CASSPRQPLPTEAFF. Together with reference TRBV19 and TRBJ1-1, the CDR3 gives the full variable domain: DGGITQSPKYLFRKEGQNVTLSCEQNLNHDAMYWYRQDPGQGLRLIYYSQIVNDFQKGDIAEGYSVSREKKESFPLTVTSAQKNPTAFYLCASSPRQPLPTEAFFGQGTRLTVV.

The V call is TRBV4-1, the J call TRBJ2-4; the D gene is possibly TRBD2 (6 bases). V gave up 10 bases and J gave up 8 bases, with 24 bases separating them. The CDR3 totals 15 residues. Germline CDR1 is MGHRA and CDR2 is YSYEKL. Here the CDR3 reads CATAEGSAPGDIQYF. CDR3 sequence (DNA): TGCGCCACAGCGGAGGGGAGCGCGCCGGGGGACATTCAGTACTTC.

The chain uses TRBV6-5 and TRBJ1-1; 7 bases line up with TRBD1. The CDR3 is 14 amino acids. Germline trimming cut 5 bases from V and 7 bases from J; bases unmatched to any gene: 10. Looked up from germline, CDR1 is MNHEY and CDR2 is SVGAGI. CDR3 sequence: CASSQPGTAHEAFF. CDR3 in DNA: TGTGCCAGCAGTCAACCAGGGACAGCCCATGAAGCTTTCTTT.

The rearrangement joins TRBV28 to TRBJ1-1; D is perhaps TRBD1 (6 bases). The CDR3 covers 15 residues. In germline, CDR1 is MDHEN, CDR2 SYDVKM. The V end lost 7 bases, the J end lost 0 bases, and 15 bases lay between the germline ends. CDR3 bases: TGTGCCAGCATTCCAGGGGCGAAACTGAACACTGAAGCTTTCTTT. Translation: CASIPGAKLNTEAFF.